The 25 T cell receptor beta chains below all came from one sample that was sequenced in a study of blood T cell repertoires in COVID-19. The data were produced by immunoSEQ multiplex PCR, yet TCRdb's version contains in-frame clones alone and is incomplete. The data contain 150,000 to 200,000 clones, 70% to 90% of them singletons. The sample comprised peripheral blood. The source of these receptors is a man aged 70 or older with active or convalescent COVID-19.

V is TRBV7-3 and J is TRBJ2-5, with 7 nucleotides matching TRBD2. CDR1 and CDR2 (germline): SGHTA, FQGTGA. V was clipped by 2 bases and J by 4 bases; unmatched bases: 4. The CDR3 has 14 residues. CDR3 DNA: TGTGCCAGCAGCTTAGTCGCGGGAGTAGAGACCCAGTACTTC. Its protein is CASSLVAGVETQYF.

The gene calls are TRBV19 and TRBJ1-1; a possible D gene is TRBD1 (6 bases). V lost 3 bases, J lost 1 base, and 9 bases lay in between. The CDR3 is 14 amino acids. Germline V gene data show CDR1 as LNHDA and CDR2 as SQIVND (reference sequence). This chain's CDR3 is CASSIDRRNTEAFF. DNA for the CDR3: TGTGCCAGTAGTATTGACAGGCGGAACACTGAAGCTTTCTTT.

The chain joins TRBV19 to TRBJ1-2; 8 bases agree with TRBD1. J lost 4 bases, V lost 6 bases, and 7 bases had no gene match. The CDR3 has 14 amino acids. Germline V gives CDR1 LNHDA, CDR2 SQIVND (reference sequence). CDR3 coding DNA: TGTGCCAGTAGCATCCGGACAGGGTTCTATGGCTACACCTTC. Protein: CASSIRTGFYGYTF.

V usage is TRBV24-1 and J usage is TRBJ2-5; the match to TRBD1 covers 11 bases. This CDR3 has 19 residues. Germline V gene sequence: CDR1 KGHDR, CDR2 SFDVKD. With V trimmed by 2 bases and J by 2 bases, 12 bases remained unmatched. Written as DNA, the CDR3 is TGTGCCACCAGTGATTGGGGGAAGGGACAGGGGGTACGGCAAGAGACCCAGTACTTC. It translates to CATSDWGKGQGVRQETQYF.

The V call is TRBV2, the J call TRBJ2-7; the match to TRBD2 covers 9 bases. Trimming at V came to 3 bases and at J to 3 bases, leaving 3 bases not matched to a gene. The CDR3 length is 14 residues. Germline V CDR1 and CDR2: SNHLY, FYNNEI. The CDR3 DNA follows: TGTGCCAGCAGTGATCTAGCGGGGAACTACGAGCAGTACTTC. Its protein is CASSDLAGNYEQYF.

CDR3 region: CASSYTRGYSNQPQHF. CDR3 bases: TGTGCCAGCAGTTACACCCGGGGGTATAGCAATCAGCCCCAGCATTTT. The gene calls are TRBV6-2 or TRBV6-3 and TRBJ1-5; D perhaps matches TRBD1 (5 bases). The CDR3 sequence is 16 residues long. Between the trimmed V and J ends, which lost 2 bases and 0 bases, there was a span of 11 bases. Germline-derived CDR1 and CDR2 are MNHEY and SVGEGT.

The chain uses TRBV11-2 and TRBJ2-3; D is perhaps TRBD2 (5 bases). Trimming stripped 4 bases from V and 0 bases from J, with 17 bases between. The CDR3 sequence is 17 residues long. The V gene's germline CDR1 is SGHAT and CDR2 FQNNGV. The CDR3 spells CASSSTPEVSSTDTQYF. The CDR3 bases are TGTGCCAGCAGCTCCACCCCGGAGGTTTCTAGCACAGATACGCAGTATTTT.

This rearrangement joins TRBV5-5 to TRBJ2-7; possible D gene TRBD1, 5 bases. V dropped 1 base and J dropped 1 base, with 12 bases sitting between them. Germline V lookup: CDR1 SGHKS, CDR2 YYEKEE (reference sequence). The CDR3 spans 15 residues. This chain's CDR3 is CASSLNVQESYEQYF. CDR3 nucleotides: TGTGCCAGCAGCTTGAACGTACAGGAATCCTACGAGCAGTACTTC. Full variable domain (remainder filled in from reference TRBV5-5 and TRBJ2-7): DAGVTQSPTHLIKTRGQQVTLRCSPISGHKSVSWYQQVLGQGPQFIFQYYEKEERGRGNFPDRFSARQFPNYSSELNVNALLLGDSALYLCASSLNVQESYEQYFGPGTRLTVT.

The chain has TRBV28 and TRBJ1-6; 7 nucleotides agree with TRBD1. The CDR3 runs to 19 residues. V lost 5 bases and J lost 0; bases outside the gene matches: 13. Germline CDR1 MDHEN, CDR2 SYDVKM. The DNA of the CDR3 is TGTGCCAGCAGTGTGCCCTGGGACAGCCCGAGCTCCTATAATTCACCCCTCCACTTT. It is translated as CASSVPWDSPSSYNSPLHF.

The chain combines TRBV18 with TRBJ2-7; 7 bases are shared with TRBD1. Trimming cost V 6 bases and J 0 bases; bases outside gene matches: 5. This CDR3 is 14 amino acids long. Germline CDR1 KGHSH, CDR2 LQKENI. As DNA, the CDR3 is TGTGCCAGCTCCACAGGGGCCAGCTCCTACGAGCAGTACTTC. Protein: CASSTGASSYEQYF.

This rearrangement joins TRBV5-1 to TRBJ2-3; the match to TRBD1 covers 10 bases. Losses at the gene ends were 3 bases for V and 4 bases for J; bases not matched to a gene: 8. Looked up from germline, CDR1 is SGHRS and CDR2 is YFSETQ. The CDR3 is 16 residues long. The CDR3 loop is CASSYSTGGRSDTQYF. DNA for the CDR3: TGCGCCAGCAGCTACTCGACAGGGGGCCGGTCAGATACGCAGTATTTT.

CDR3: CASSFRPGQTYEQYF. The CDR3 coding sequence is TGTGCCAGCAGCTTCAGACCGGGACAGACCTACGAGCAGTACTTC. The chain uses TRBV5-6 and TRBJ2-7; 7 bases are a match to TRBD1. After removal of 2 bases from V and 2 bases from J, the junction contained 7 bases not matched to a gene. This CDR3 is 15 amino acids long. The germline V gene encodes CDR1 SGHDT and CDR2 YYEEEE.

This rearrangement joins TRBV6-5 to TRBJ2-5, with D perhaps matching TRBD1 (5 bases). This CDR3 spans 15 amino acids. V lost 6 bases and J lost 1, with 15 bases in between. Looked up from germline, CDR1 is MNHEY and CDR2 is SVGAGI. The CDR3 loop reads CASRQPRRAQETQYF. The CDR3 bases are TGTGCCAGCAGACAACCTCGCAGGGCCCAAGAGACCCAGTACTTC.

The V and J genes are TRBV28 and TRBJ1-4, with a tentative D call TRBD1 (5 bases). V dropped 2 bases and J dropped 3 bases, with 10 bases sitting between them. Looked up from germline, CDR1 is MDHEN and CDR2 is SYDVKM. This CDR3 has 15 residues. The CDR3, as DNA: TGTGCCAGCAGTTTAGTGCAGGGCTCTAATGAAAAACTGTTTTTT. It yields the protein CASSLVQGSNEKLFF.

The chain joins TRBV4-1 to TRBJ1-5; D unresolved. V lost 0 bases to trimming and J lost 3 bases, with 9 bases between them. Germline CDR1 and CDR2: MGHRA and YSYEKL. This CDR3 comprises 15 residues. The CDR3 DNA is TGCGCCAGCAGCCAAGACGTACAGCACAATCAGCCCCAGCATTTT. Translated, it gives CASSQDVQHNQPQHF.

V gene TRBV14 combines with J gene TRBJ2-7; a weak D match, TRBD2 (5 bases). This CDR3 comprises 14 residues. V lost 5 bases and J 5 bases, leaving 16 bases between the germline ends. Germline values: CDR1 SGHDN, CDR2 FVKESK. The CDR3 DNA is TGTGCCAGCAGCGTCATAAGTGTCGGGGACGAGCAGTACTTC. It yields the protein CASSVISVGDEQYF.

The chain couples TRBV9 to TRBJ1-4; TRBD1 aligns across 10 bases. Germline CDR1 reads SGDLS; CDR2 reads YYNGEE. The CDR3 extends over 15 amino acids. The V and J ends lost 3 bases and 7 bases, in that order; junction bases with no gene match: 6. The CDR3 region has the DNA TGTGCCAGCAGCGGAACGACAGGGGGCAGTGAAAAACTGTTTTTT. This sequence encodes CASSGTTGGSEKLFF.

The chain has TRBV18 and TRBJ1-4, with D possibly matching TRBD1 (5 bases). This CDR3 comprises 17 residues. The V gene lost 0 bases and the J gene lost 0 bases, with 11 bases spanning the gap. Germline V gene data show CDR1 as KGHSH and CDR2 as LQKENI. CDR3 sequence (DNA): TGTGCCAGCTCACCACCTGACAGCCTTGCAACTAATGAAAAACTGTTTTTT. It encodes CASSPPDSLATNEKLFF.

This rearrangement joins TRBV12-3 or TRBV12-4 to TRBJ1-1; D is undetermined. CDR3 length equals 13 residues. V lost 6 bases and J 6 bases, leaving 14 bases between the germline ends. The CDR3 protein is CASSFRHGAEAFF. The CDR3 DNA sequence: TGTGCCAGCAGCTTTAGACACGGCGCTGAAGCTTTCTTT.

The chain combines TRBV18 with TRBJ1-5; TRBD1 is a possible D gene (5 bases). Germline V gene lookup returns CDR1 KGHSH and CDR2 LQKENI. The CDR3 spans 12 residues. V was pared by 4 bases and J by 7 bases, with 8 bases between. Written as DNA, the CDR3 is TGTGCCAGCTCACTCGGACAACAGCCCCAGCATTTT. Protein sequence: CASSLGQQPQHF.

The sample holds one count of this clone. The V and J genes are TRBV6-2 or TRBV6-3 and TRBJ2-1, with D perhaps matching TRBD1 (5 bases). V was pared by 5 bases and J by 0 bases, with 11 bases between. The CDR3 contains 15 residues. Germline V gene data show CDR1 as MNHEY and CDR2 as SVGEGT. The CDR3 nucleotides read TGTGCCAGCAGTCTAGGGGCTAGCTCCTACAATGAGCAGTTCTTC. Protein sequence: CASSLGASSYNEQFF.

The CDR3 DNA is TGTGCCTGGACGCCCGGGGGACTAGCGGGCAGCACAGATACGCAGTATTTT. Protein sequence: CAWTPGGLAGSTDTQYF. The chain combines TRBV30 with TRBJ2-3; TRBD2 aligns across 12 bases. The CDR3 totals 17 residues. V lost 4 bases to trimming and J lost 0 bases; unmatched junction nucleotides: 8. Germline V gives CDR1 GTSNPN, CDR2 SVGIG (reference sequence).

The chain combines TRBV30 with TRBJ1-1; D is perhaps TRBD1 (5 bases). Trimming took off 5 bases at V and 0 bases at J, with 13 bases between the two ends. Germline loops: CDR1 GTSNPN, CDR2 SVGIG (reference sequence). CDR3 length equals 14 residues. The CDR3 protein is CAWDGAGLNTEAFF. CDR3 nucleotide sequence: TGTGCCTGGGATGGGGCAGGCCTGAACACTGAAGCTTTCTTT.

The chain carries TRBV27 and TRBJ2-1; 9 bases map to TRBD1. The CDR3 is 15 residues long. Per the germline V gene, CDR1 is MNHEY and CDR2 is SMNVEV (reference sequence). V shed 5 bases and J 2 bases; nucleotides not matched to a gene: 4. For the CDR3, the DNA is TGTGCCAGCAGTCCCCGGACAGGGGCCTACAATGAGCAGTTCTTC. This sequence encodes CASSPRTGAYNEQFF.

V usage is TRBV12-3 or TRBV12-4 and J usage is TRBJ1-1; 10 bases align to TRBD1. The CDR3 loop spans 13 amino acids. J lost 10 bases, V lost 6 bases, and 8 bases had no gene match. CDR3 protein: CASSRQGALRAFF. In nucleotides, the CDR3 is TGTGCCAGCAGCAGACAGGGGGCGCTTAGAGCTTTCTTT.